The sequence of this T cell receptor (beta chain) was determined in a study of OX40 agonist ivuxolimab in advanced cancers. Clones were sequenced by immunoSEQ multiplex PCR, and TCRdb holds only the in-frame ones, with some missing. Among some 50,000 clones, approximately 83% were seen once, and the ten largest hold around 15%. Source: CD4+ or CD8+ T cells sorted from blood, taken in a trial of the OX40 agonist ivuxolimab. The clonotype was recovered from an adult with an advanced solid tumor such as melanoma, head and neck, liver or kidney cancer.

CDR3 DNA sequence: TGTGCCAGCAGTCCGACTAGCGGGAGTTGGGATACGCAGTATTTT. It codes for CASSPTSGSWDTQYF. V gene TRBV27 combines with J gene TRBJ2-3; 12 bases agree with TRBD2. The junction had 6 bases not matched to a gene; V was cut back by 5 bases and J by 6 bases. CDR3 length: 15 residues. Germline CDR1 reads MNHEY; CDR2 reads SMNVEV (reference sequence).